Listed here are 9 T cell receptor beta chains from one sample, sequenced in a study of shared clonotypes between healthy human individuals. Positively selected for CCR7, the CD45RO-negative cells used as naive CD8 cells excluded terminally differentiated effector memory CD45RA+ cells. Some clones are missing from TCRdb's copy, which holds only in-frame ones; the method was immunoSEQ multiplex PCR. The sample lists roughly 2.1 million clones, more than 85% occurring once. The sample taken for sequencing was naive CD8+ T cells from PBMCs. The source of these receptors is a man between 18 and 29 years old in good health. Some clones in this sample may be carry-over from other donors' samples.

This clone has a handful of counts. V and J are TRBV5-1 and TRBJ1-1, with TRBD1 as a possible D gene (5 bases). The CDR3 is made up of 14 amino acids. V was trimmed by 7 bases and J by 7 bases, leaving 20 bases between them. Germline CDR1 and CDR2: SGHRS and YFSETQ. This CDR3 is CASEQRGGTGEAFF. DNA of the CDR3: TGCGCCAGCGAACAACGCGGGGGGACCGGTGAAGCTTTCTTT.

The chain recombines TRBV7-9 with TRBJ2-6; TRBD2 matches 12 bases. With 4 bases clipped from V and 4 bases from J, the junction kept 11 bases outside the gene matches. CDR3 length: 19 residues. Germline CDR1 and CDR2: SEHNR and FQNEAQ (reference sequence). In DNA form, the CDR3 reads TGTGCCAGCAGCTCCTCGCGACTAGCGGGAGCTGGGGGGGCCAACGTCCTGACTTTC. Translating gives CASSSSRLAGAGGANVLTF.

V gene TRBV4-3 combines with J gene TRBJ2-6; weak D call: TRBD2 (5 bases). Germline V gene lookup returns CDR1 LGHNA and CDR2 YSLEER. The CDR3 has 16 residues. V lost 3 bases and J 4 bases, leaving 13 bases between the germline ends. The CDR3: CASSQPGVWGANVLTF. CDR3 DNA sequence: TGCGCCAGCAGCCAGCCCGGGGTGTGGGGGGCCAACGTCCTGACTTTC.

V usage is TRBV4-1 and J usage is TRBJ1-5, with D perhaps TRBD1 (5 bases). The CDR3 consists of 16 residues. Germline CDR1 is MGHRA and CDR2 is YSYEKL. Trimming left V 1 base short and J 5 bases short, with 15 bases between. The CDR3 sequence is CASSQAGRRRDQPQHF. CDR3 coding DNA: TGCGCCAGCAGCCAAGCGGGACGGCGGAGGGATCAGCCCCAGCATTTT.

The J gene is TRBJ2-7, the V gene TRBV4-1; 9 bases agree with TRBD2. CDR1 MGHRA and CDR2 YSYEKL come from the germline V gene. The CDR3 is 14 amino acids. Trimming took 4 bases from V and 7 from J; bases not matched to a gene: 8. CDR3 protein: CASSLGGRAEEQYF. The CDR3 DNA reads TGCGCCAGCAGCCTCGGCGGGAGGGCGGAAGAGCAGTACTTC.

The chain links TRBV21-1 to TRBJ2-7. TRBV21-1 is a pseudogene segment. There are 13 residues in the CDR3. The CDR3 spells CASSSYRSYEQYF. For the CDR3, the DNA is TGTGCCAGCAGCAGTTACCGCTCCTACGAGCAGTACTTC.

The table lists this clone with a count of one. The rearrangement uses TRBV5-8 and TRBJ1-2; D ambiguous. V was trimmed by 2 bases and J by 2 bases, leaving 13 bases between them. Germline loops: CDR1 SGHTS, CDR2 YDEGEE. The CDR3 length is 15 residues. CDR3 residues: CASSFEGQKNYGYTF. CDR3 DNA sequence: TGTGCCAGCAGCTTCGAGGGCCAGAAGAACTATGGCTACACCTTC.

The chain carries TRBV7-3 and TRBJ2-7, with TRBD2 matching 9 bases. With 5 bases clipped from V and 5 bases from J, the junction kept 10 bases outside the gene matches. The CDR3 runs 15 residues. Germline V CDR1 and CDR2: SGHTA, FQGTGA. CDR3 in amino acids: CASSPIASGIHEQYF. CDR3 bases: TGTGCCAGCAGCCCGATCGCTAGCGGGATCCACGAGCAGTACTTC.

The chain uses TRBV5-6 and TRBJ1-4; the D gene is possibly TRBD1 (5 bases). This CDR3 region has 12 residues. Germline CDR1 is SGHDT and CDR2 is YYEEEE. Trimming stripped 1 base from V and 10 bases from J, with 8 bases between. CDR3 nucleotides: TGTGCCAGCAGCTTGTCAGGGACAAAACTGTTTTTT. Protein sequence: CASSLSGTKLFF.